This T cell receptor beta chain was retrieved from a study of blood T cell repertoires in COVID-19. Study in general: The United States, Italy and Spain supplied acute and convalescent COVID-19 samples. The cDNA or gDNA used as material had been derived from T cells, B-cell-depleted T cells, or PBMCs.

Trimming cost V 4 bases and J 1 base, with 13 bases left between them. The CDR3 is made up of 15 amino acids. From germline, CDR1 is MDHEN and CDR2 SYDVKM. Per the original methods: Scientists estimated how many nucleated cells there were by amplifying reference gene primers. TCRdb's table, derived via immunoSEQ multiplex PCR, lists solely in-frame clones and lacks some. Clone size and V and J calls were adopted from that table, with D and trimming inferred from the DNA. The data show 55,000 to 65,000 clones, around 87% seen once. This chain joins TRBV28 and TRBJ1-1; possibly TRBD1 for D (6 bases). The clonotype comes from a man in his 60s with active or convalescent COVID-19. Source material: peripheral blood. The CDR3 DNA reads TGTGCCAGCAGTTCAACAGGGAGAGGGAACACTGAAGCTTTCTTT. Protein sequence: CASSSTGRGNTEAFF.